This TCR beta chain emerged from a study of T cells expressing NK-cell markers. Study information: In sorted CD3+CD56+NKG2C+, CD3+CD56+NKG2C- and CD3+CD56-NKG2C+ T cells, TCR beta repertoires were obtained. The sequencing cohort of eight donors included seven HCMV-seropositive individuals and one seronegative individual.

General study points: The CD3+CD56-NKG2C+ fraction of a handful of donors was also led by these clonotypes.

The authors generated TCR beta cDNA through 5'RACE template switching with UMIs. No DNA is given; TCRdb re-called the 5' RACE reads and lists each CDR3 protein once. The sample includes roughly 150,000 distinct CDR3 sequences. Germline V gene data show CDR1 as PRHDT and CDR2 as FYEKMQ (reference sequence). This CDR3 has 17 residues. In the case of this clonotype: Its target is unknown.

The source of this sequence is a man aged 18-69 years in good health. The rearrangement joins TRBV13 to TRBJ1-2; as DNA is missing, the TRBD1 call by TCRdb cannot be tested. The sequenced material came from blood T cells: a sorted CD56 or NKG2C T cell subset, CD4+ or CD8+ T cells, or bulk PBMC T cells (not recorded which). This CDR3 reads CASSLGQGDLSYAGYTF.